These T cell receptor beta chains were read from a single sample in a study of post-analysis software for immune sequencing data. TCRdb called the PCR reads again in MiXCR, with one record for every CDR3 protein. The sample includes 150,000 to 200,000 distinct CDR3 sequences, roughly 31% of them seen just once. Sequencing was done on a sample of blood. Source of these receptors: a girl aged 5-17 years with multiple sclerosis. The conserved cysteine and the conserved F or W are not part of the CDR3 here. The order of the fields is D gene, J gene, V gene, CDR3 length, CDR3 protein. D genes are given only for firm matches.

>NA|TRBJ1-1|TRBV5-5|13
ASSLGGKVITEAF
>NA|TRBJ1-5|TRBV30|10
AWSGGGQPQH
>NA|TRBJ2-3|TRBV4-1|10
ASSPTTDTQY
>NA|TRBJ2-3|TRBV5-1|10
ASRPGTDTQY
>NA|TRBJ1-2|TRBV6-5|14
ASSYSAALANYGYT
>TRBD2|TRBJ2-5|TRBV20-1|11
SASGLAGETQY
>TRBD1|TRBJ1-6|TRBV27|12
ASSLSPTGSPLH
>NA|TRBJ2-7|TRBV27|11
ASSLSLSYEQY
>NA|TRBJ2-1|TRBV12-3/TRBV12-4|12
ASSLRTGGDKQF
>NA|TRBJ2-7|TRBV3-1|12
ASSQEGGDYEQY
>TRBD2|TRBJ2-5|TRBV12-3/TRBV12-4|13
ASSFIAGVQETQY
>NA|TRBJ1-1|TRBV14|10
ASSQDLTEAF
>NA|TRBJ2-3|TRBV7-6|12
ASSLAFGPDTQY
>NA|TRBJ2-5|TRBV21-1|14
ASSKEASRFQETQY
>NA|TRBJ2-1|TRBV21-1|15
ASSTSHNAPRRDEQF
>NA|TRBJ2-5|TRBV3-1|13
ASTLRQWGQETQY
>NA|TRBJ2-1|TRBV27|10
ASTGLAGEQF
>NA|TRBJ1-2|TRBV12-3/TRBV12-4|10
ASSHRGQGYT
>NA|TRBJ2-7|TRBV6-5|12
ASSRSGSSYEQY
>NA|TRBJ2-1|TRBV29-1|12
SVAKVSSYNEQF
>NA|TRBJ2-1|TRBV24-1|14
ATSDLGQGSYNEQF
>NA|TRBJ2-3|TRBV5-1|12
ASSLGQGEETQY
>TRBD1|TRBJ2-5|TRBV12-3/TRBV12-4|13
ASSRRDREMETQY
>NA|TRBJ1-4|TRBV9|17
ASSVSPNGAVGSGEKLF
>NA|TRBJ2-1|TRBV11-2|12
ASGGTDHYNEQF
>TRBD2|TRBJ2-5|TRBV2|11
ASGLAAGETQY
>TRBD2|TRBJ2-1|TRBV20-1|13
SASLAGGEDNEQF
>NA|TRBJ2-6|TRBV6-5|16
ASSYSLQGIPGANVLT
>TRBD2|TRBJ2-3|TRBV20-1|12
SARPAGIKDTQY
>TRBD1|TRBJ2-7|TRBV24-1|12
ATSDSGTVYEQY
>NA|TRBJ1-1|TRBV20-1|10
SARGRYTEAF
>NA|TRBJ2-7|TRBV6-5|14
ASSRGRQSGLYEQY